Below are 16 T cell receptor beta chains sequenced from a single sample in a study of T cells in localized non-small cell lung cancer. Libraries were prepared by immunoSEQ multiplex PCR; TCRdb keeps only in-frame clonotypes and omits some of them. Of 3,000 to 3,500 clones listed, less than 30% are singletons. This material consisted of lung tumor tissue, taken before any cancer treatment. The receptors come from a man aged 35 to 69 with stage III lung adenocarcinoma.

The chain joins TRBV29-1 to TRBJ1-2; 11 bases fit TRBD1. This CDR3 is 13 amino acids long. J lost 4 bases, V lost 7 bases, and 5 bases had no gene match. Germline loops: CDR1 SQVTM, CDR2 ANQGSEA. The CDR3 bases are TGCAGCGCCGGACAGGGGGCGGGCTATGGCTACACCTTC. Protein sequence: CSAGQGAGYGYTF.

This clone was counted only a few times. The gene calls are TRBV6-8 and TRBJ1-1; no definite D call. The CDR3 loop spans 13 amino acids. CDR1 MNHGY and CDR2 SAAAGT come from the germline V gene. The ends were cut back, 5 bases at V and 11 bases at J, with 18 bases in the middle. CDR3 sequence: CASSDRTSPAAFF. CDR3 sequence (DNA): TGTGCCAGCAGTGACCGGACTTCGCCGGCGGCTTTCTTT.

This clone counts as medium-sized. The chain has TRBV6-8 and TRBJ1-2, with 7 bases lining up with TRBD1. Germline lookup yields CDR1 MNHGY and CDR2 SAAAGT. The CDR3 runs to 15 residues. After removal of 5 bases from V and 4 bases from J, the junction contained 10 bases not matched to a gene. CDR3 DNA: TGTGCCAGCAGTGGGGGAAGACAGGGAAGCTATGGCTACACCTTC. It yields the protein CASSGGRQGSYGYTF.

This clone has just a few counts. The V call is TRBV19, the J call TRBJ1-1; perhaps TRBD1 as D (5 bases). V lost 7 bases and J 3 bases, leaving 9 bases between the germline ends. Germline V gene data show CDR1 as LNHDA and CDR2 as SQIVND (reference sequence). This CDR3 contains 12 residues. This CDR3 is CASKQGYTEAFF. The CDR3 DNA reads TGTGCCAGTAAGCAGGGCTACACTGAAGCTTTCTTT.

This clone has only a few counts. The CDR3 sequence is CASSFATGSDTEAFF. In DNA, the CDR3 is TGTGCCAGCAGCTTCGCGACAGGGAGCGACACTGAAGCTTTCTTT. The V gene is TRBV11-3, the J gene TRBJ1-1; 7 positions match TRBD1. Trimming removed 3 bases from V and 3 bases from J; junction bases left unmatched: 7. Germline lookup yields CDR1 SGHNT and CDR2 YENEEA. The CDR3 length is 15 residues.

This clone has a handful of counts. The CDR3 reads CASSEVPGGELFF. The CDR3 DNA is TGTGCCAGCAGTGAAGTGCCAGGGGGTGAGCTGTTTTTT. The chain employs TRBV6-1 and TRBJ2-2; 7 bases agree with TRBD1. Looked up from germline, CDR1 is MNHNS and CDR2 is SASEGT. The CDR3 loop spans 13 amino acids. The V segment lost 1 base and the J segment 11 bases; nucleotides outside the gene matches: 4.

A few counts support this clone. The CDR3 region is CASRYTRLFQDTQYF. The CDR3 DNA reads TGTGCCAGCAGGTATACTAGGCTATTCCAAGATACGCAGTATTTT. The genes are TRBV11-3 and TRBJ2-3; TRBD2 might be the D (5 bases). This CDR3 has 15 amino acids. Per germline, CDR1 SGHNT and CDR2 YENEEA. V was trimmed by 6 bases and J by 5 bases, leaving 18 bases between them. Looking up the rest from reference TRBV11-3 and TRBJ2-3 gives the full variable domain: EAGVVQSPRYKIIEKKQPVAFWCNPISGHNTLYWYLQNLGQGPELLIRYENEEAVDDSQLPKDRFSAERLKGVDSTLKIQPAELGDSAVYLCASRYTRLFQDTQYFGPGTRLTVL.

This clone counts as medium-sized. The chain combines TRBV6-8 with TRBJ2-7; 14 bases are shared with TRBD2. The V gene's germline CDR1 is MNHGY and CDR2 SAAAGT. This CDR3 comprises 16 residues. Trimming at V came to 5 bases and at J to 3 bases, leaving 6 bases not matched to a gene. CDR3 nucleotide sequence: TGTGCCAGCAGTAACCCCGGGACTAGCGGGAGCTACGAGCAGTACTTC. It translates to CASSNPGTSGSYEQYF.

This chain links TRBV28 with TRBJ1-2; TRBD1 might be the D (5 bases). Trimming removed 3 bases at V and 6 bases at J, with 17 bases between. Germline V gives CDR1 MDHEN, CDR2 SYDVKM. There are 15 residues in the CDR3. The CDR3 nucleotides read TGTGCCAGCAGTTTCGGGGCGGTCTACGGTCATGGCTACACCTTC. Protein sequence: CASSFGAVYGHGYTF.

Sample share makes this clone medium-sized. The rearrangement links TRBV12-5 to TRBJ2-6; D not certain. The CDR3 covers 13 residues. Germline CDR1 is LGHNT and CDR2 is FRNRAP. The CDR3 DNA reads TGTGCCGGTCGAGTCCATGGGGCCAACGTCCTGACTTTC. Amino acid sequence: CAGRVHGANVLTF.

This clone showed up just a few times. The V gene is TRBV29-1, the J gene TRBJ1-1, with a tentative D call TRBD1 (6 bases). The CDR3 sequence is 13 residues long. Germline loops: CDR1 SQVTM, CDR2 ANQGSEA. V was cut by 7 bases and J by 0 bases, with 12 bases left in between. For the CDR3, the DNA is TGCAGCGCCCGGGGGCATCTGAACACTGAAGCTTTCTTT. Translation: CSARGHLNTEAFF.

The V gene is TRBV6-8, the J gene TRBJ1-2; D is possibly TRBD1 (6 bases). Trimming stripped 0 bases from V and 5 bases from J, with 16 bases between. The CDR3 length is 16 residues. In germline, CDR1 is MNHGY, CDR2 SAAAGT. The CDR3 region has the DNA TGTGCCAGCAGTTACTCGATGGTGGGGGGCGGGTATGGCTACACCTTC. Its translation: CASSYSMVGGGYGYTF.

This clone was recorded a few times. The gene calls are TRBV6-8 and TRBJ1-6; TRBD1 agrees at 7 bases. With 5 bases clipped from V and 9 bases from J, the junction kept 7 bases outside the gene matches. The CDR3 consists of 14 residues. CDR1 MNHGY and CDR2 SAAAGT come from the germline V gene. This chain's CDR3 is CASSVDRVGSPLHF. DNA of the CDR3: TGTGCCAGCAGTGTCGACAGGGTTGGTTCACCCCTCCACTTT.

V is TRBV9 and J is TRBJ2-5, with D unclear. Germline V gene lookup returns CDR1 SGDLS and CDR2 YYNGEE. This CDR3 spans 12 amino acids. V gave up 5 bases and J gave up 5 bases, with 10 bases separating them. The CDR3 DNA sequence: TGTGCCAGCAGTGTGGTGGAGGAGACCCAGTACTTC. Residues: CASSVVEETQYF. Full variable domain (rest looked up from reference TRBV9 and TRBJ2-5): DSGVTQTPKHLITATGQRVTLRCSPRSGDLSVYWYQQSLDQGLQFLIQYYNGEERAKGNILERFSAQQFPDLHSELNLSSLELGDSALYFCASSVVEETQYFGPGTRLLVL.

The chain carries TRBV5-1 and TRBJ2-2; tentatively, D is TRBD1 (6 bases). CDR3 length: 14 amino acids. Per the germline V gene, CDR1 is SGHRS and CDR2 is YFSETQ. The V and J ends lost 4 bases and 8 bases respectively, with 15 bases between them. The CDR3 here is CASSPSLGTGELFF. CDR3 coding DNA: TGCGCCAGCAGCCCTAGCTTGGGGACAGGGGAGCTGTTTTTT.

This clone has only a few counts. CDR3 DNA sequence: TGTGCCAGCAGTTACAACTCCTACGAGCAGTACTTC. This codes for CASSYNSYEQYF. V gene TRBV6-8 combines with J gene TRBJ2-7; D is ambiguous. The CDR3 covers 12 residues. The germline V and J ends were trimmed by 2 bases and 0 bases, with 2 bases remaining between them. CDR1 MNHGY and CDR2 SAAAGT come from the germline V gene.